The rows below give T cell receptor beta chains drawn from one sample of a study of Graves' ophthalmopathy and Graves' hyperthyroidism. TCRdb called the multiplex PCR reads again in MiXCR, with one record for every CDR3 protein. The sample holds more than 300,000 distinct CDR3 sequences, 15% seen once. The sample comprised peripheral blood. These receptors all stem from a woman between 18 and 29 years old with stable Graves' hyperthyroidism. The conserved cysteine and the conserved F or W are not part of the CDR3 here.

v_call	cdr3_aa
TRBV5-1	ASSLGVGYGYT
TRBV11-2	ASSMTVSYEQY
TRBV29-1	SVEDQDGLRTYGYT
TRBV11-1	ASSFTSGGRDEQY
TRBV7-8	ASSSWTSGFRYEQY
TRBV6-5	ASRGGGRALNTEAF
TRBV6-5	ASGTVNGGYT
TRBV6-5	ASSYEGNTEAF
TRBV24-1	ATSDRHPGTPNDYGDTQY
TRBV29-1	SAGGQKETQY
TRBV11-1	ASSLNPGQFTNGYT
TRBV12-3/TRBV12-4	ASIKGNSNTIY
TRBV20-1	SARDWSLRTGRETQY
TRBV20-1	SVEDRRRVNTEAF
TRBV19	ASSISPQTGRGQPQH
TRBV27	ASSFGGNYQPQH
TRBV6-2/TRBV6-3	ASSPSGQGKGTQY
TRBV7-2	ASSLWTGEETQY
TRBV20-1	SARDKLGTIGYGYT